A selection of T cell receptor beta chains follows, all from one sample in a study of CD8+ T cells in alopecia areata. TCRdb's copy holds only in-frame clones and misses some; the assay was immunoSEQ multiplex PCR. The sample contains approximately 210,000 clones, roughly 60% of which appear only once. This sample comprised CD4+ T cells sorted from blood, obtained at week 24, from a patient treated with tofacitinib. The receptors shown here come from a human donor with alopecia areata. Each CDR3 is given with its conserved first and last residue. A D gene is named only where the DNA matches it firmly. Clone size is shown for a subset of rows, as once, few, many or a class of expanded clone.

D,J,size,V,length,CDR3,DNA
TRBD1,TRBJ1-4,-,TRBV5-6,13,CASSRDSGEKLFF,TGTGCCAGCAGCCGGGACAGCGGTGAAAAACTGTTTTTT
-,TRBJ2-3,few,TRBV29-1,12,CSVGTPADTQYF,TGCAGCGTGGGGACTCCCGCAGATACGCAGTATTTT
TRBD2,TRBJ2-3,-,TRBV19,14,CASSLAGSTDTQYF,TGTGCCAGTAGTTTAGCGGGGAGCACAGATACGCAGTATTTT
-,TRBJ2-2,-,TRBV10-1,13,CASSESSRDELFF,TGCGCCAGCAGTGAGTCGTCGAGGGATGAGCTGTTTTTT
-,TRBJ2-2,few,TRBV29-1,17,CSVAPRAVAGNTGELFF,TGCAGCGTGGCACCCCGAGCCGTTGCAGGGAACACCGGGGAGCTGTTTTTT
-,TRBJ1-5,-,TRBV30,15,CAWSFGLNSNQPQHF,TGTGCCTGGAGTTTTGGGCTGAATAGCAATCAGCCCCAGCATTTT
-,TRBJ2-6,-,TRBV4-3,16,CASSHSGRAGANVLTF,TGCGCCAGCAGCCATTCGGGTAGGGCTGGGGCCAACGTCCTGACTTTC
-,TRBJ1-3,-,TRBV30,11,CAWRVGNTIYF,TGTGCCTGGAGGGTTGGAAACACCATATATTTT
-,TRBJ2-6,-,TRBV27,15,CASSLGGLGANVLTF,TGTGCCAGCAGTTTAGGTGGGTTGGGGGCCAACGTCCTGACTTTC
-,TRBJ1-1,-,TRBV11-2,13,CASSLDGSRMIVF,TGTGCCAGCAGCTTAGATGGCAGTCGTATGATCGTTTTT
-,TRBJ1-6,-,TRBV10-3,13,CAIRPDGTSPLHF,TGTGCCATCAGGCCGGACGGAACTTCACCCCTCCACTTT
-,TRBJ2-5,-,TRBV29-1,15,CSVEYGVNDQETQYF,TGCAGCGTTGAATACGGGGTCAACGACCAAGAGACCCAGTACTTC
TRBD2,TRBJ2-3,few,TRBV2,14,CASSETSGGGTQYF,TGTGCCAGCAGTGAAACTAGCGGGGGTGGTACGCAGTATTTT
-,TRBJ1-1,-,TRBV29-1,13,CSLSTRMNTEAFF,TGCAGCCTATCAACCAGAATGAACACTGAAGCTTTCTTT
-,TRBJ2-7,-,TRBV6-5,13,CASRPGPSYEQYF,TGTGCCAGCAGGCCCGGTCCCTCCTACGAGCAGTACTTC
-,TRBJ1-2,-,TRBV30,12,CAWSRQGKGYTF,TGTGCCTGGAGTCGTCAGGGAAAGGGCTACACCTTC
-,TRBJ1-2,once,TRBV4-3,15,CASSPSGGFTDGYTF,TGCGCCAGCAGTCCTAGCGGGGGGTTTACGGATGGCTACACCTTC
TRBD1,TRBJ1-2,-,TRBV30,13,CAWRAPGGDGYTF,TGTGCCTGGAGAGCCCCAGGGGGAGATGGCTACACCTTC
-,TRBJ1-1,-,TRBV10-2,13,CASRLQGVTEAFF,TGCGCCAGCAGACTACAGGGCGTCACTGAAGCTTTCTTT
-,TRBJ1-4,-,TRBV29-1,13,CSVTVGRGEKLFF,TGCAGCGTCACAGTCGGCCGGGGGGAAAAACTGTTTTTT
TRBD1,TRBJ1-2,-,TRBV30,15,CAWSNYRGESYGYTF,TGTGCCTGGAGTAATTACAGGGGGGAAAGCTATGGCTACACCTTC
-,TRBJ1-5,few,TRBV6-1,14,CASSQGIVGQPQHF,TGTGCCAGCAGCCAGGGGATTGTTGGGCAGCCCCAGCATTTT
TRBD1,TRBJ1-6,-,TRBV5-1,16,CASSSETTGGNSPLHF,TGCGCCAGCAGCTCGGAGACCACAGGGGGGAATTCACCCCTCCACTTT
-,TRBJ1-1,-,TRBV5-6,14,CASRSGMSNTEAFF,TGTGCCAGCCGTTCGGGGATGTCGAACACTGAAGCTTTCTTT
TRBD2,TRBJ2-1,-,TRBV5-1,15,CASSFGAGGLNEQFF,TGCGCCAGCAGCTTTGGCGCGGGGGGGCTCAATGAGCAGTTCTTC
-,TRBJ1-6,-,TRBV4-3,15,CASSQDLSRFTALHF,TGCGCCAGCAGCCAAGACCTTTCGAGGTTTACAGCCCTCCACTTT
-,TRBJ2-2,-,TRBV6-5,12,CASRRDTGELFF,TGTGCCAGTCGTAGGGACACCGGGGAGCTGTTTTTT
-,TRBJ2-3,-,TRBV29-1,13,CSVDEAFTDTQYF,TGCAGCGTTGACGAGGCATTCACAGATACGCAGTATTTT
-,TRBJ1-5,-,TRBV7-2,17,CASSFEGREGRNQPQHF,TGTGCCAGCAGCTTCGAGGGCAGGGAGGGGCGGAATCAGCCCCAGCATTTT
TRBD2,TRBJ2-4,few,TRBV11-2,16,CASSLETSGSRNIQYF,TGTGCCAGCAGCTTAGAGACTAGCGGGTCTAGAAACATTCAGTACTTC
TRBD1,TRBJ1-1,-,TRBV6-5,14,CASIRQGMNTEAFF,TGTGCCAGCATTAGACAGGGAATGAACACTGAAGCTTTCTTT
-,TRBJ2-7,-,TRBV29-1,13,CSVERPGTYEQYF,TGCAGCGTTGAAAGGCCGGGGACCTACGAGCAGTACTTC
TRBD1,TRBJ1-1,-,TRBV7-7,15,CASSLAGGTDTEAFF,TGTGCCAGCAGCTTGGCAGGGGGGACAGACACTGAAGCTTTCTTT
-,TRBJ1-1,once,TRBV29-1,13,CSVEDLTDTEAFF,TGCAGCGTTGAAGATCTTACCGACACTGAAGCTTTCTTT
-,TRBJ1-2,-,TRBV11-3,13,CASSLDRDYGYTF,TGTGCCAGCAGCTTGGACAGAGACTATGGCTACACCTTC
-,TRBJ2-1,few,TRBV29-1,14,CSFVGGTIINEQFF,TGCAGCTTTGTAGGGGGGACCATCATTAATGAGCAGTTCTTC
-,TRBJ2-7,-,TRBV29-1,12,CSAKRGDYEQYF,TGCAGCGCCAAGAGGGGCGACTACGAGCAGTACTTC
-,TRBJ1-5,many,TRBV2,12,CASSESWEPQHF,TGTGCCAGCAGTGAAAGCTGGGAGCCCCAGCATTTT
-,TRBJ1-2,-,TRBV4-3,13,CASSHRGGSGYTF,TGCGCCAGCAGCCATAGGGGGGGAAGCGGCTACACCTTC
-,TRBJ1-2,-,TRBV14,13,CASSPDYNYGYTF,TGTGCCAGCAGTCCGGATTATAACTATGGCTACACCTTC
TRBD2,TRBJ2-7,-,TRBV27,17,CASTNMRGSGGTYEQYF,TGTGCCAGCACCAACATGAGGGGATCGGGGGGTACCTACGAGCAGTACTTC
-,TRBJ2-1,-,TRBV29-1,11,CSVDGGNEQFF,TGCAGCGTTGACGGTGGAAATGAGCAGTTCTTC
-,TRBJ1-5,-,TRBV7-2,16,CASSLLGTVGNQPQHF,TGTGCCAGCAGCTTATTGGGGACGGTGGGGAATCAGCCCCAGCATTTT
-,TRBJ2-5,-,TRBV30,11,CARLFQETQYF,TGTGCCCGGCTATTTCAAGAGACCCAGTACTTC
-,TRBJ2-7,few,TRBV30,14,CAWSPRGSPWEQYF,TGTGCCTGGAGTCCTAGGGGATCCCCATGGGAGCAGTACTTC
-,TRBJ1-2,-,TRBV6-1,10,CASSEEYSLF,TGTGCCAGCAGTGAGGAGTACAGTCTTTTC
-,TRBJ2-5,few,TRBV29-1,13,CSVRPSSEGTQYF,TGCAGCGTTCGTCCATCTTCGGAAGGGACCCAGTACTTC
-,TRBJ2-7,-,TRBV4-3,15,CASSPVEGETYEQYF,TGCGCCAGCAGCCCGGTGGAGGGGGAGACCTACGAGCAGTACTTC
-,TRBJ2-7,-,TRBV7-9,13,CASSLGEGNEQYF,TGTGCCAGCAGCCTGGGAGAGGGGAACGAGCAGTACTTC
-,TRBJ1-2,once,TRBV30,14,CAWSAQTQGDGYTF,TGTGCCTGGAGTGCCCAAACACAGGGCGATGGCTACACCTTC
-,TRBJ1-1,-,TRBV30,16,CAWSVSAGGRNTEAFF,TGTGCCTGGAGTGTTTCGGCGGGTGGACGGAACACTGAAGCTTTCTTT
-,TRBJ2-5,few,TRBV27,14,CASSRWGTQETQYF,TGTGCCAGCAGCCGATGGGGGACGCAAGAGACCCAGTACTTC
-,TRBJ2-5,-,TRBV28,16,CASSLSTDVQGGTQYF,TGTGCCAGCAGTCTATCAACGGACGTCCAGGGCGGGACCCAGTACTTC
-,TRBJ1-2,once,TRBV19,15,CASSIPRGTNYGYTF,TGTGCCAGTAGTATACCCCGGGGGACAAACTATGGCTACACCTTC
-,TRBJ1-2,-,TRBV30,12,CAWSPGPGGYTF,TGTGCCTGGAGCCCCGGCCCGGGTGGCTACACCTTC
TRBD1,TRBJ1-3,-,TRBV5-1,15,CASSDSGGLGNTIYF,TGCGCCAGCAGCGACTCAGGGGGGCTAGGAAACACCATATATTTT
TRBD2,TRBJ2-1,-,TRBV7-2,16,CASSLALAGAHNEQFF,TGTGCCAGCAGCTTAGCGCTAGCGGGGGCACACAATGAGCAGTTCTTC
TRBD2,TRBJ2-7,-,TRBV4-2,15,CASSQVGSGGYEQYF,TGTGCCAGCAGCCAAGTTGGGAGCGGGGGGTACGAGCAGTACTTC
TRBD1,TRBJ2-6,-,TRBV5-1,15,CASSEQGAGANVLTF,TGCGCCAGCAGCGAGCAGGGGGCTGGGGCCAACGTCCTGACTTTC
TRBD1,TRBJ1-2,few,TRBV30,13,CAWSGLGTGFYTF,TGTGCCTGGAGTGGCCTCGGGACAGGGTTCTACACCTTC